Presented here are 27 T cell receptor beta chains from one specimen sequenced in a study of response to subunit inactivated influenza vaccine. TCRdb analysed the RT-PCR reads with MiXCR anew, one entry per CDR3 protein. In the table there are hundreds of thousands of distinct CDR3 sequences, 10% to 15% of which are singletons. The sequencing here drew on PBMCs from blood, taken on the day of vaccination. Source of these receptors: a man in his fifties or sixties who received an inactivated influenza vaccine.

The chain links TRBV5-1 to TRBJ2-7; D is tentatively TRBD1 or TRBD2 (5 bases each). CDR1 and CDR2 (germline): SGHRS, YFSETQ. Trimming shortened V by 2 bases and J by 0 bases, and 15 bases separated the two germline ends. The CDR3 contains 16 residues. The CDR3 region has the DNA TGCGCCAGCAGCTTCACCCCCGGGACCAGCTCCTACGAGCAGTACTTC. Residues: CASSFTPGTSSYEQYF.

A few counts support this clonotype. The chain couples TRBV10-3 to TRBJ2-7; TRBD2 agrees at 8 bases. J gave up 1 base and V 6 bases, and 5 bases lay outside the gene matches. The CDR3 contains 14 residues. Looked up from germline, CDR1 is ENHRY and CDR2 is SYGVKD. Written as DNA, the CDR3 is TGTGCCATCAGGAGCGGGGGTGCGTCCTACGAGCAGTACTTC. Amino acid sequence: CAIRSGGASYEQYF.

This clonotype appeared a few times. The J gene is TRBJ1-1, the V gene TRBV5-1; the match to TRBD1 covers 7 bases. J gave up 6 bases and V 4 bases, and 15 bases lay outside the gene matches. The CDR3 is made up of 16 amino acids. Germline V lookup: CDR1 SGHRS, CDR2 YFSETQ. The CDR3 loop is CASSRRDSLLGAEAFF. In DNA form, the CDR3 reads TGCGCCAGCAGCCGCAGGGACAGCCTCCTTGGTGCTGAAGCTTTCTTT.

This clonotype showed up just a few times. The chain joins TRBV9 to TRBJ2-3; 10 positions match TRBD2. Germline loops: CDR1 SGDLS, CDR2 YYNGEE. This CDR3 region has 16 residues. V lost 3 bases, J lost 2 bases, and 6 bases stayed unmatched. CDR3 DNA: TGTGCCAGCAGCGGTTTAGCGGGGGGATACACAGATACGCAGTATTTT. This codes for CASSGLAGGYTDTQYF. The full variable domain, rest sourced from reference TRBV9 and TRBJ2-3, is DSGVTQTPKHLITATGQRVTLRCSPRSGDLSVYWYQQSLDQGLQFLIQYYNGEERAKGNILERFSAQQFPDLHSELNLSSLELGDSALYFCASSGLAGGYTDTQYFGPGTRLTVL.

The chain carries TRBV5-1 and TRBJ1-2; no clear D. V shed 4 bases and J shed 4 bases, with 17 bases lying between them. Germline V gene data show CDR1 as SGHRS and CDR2 as YFSETQ. This CDR3 has 15 residues. CDR3 region: CASSVGSNPAYGYTF. The CDR3 bases are TGCGCCAGCAGCGTGGGCTCCAACCCGGCCTATGGCTACACCTTC.

This clonotype occurred a few times. The CDR3 coding sequence is TGCGCCAGCAGCGCGATCGGACAGGAAGCGGAGACCCAGTACTTC. This sequence encodes CASSAIGQEAETQYF. The chain has TRBV5-1 and TRBJ2-5; TRBD1 agrees at 7 bases. The V gene's germline CDR1 is SGHRS and CDR2 YFSETQ. This CDR3 is 15 amino acids long. With V trimmed by 4 bases and J by 5 bases, 11 bases remained unmatched.

This clonotype was observed a few times. It is unclear where the CDR3 begins or ends on the DNA, so no DNA is shown, and the CDR3 is as TCRdb lists it. J is TRBJ2-7 and V is TRBV15; TRBD1 is the table's D call, not checked against the DNA. A total of 14 residues make up the CDR3, ends included. Germline CDR1 LNHNV, CDR2 YYDKDF (reference sequence). CDR3: CATSSTSQGYEQYF.

This clonotype occurred many times. This chain connects TRBV13 to TRBJ2-1; a weak D match, TRBD2 (6 bases). Per germline, CDR1 PRHDT and CDR2 FYEKMQ (reference sequence). The CDR3 runs 15 residues. Trimming removed 3 bases at V and 6 bases at J, with 15 bases between. The CDR3 DNA sequence: TGTGCCAGCAGCTTTAGTCTCGGGAGATCCAATGAGCAGTTCTTC. Translating it yields CASSFSLGRSNEQFF.

The V call is TRBV6-2 or TRBV6-3, the J call TRBJ2-1; TRBD2 agrees at 10 bases. The CDR3 loop spans 20 amino acids. V shed 4 bases and J 7 bases; nucleotides not matched to a gene: 22. CDR1 MNHEY and CDR2 SVGEGT come from the germline V gene. The DNA of the CDR3 is TGTGCCAGCAGTTCCCCGGGGTGGGCTAGCGGGGGCATAAGGAGAAATGAGCAGTTCTTC. Translated: CASSSPGWASGGIRRNEQFF.

This clonotype was seen a few times. V usage is TRBV29-1 and J usage is TRBJ2-3; TRBD2 aligns across 7 bases. After removal of 3 bases from V and 0 bases from J, the junction contained 6 bases not matched to a gene. The CDR3 runs to 15 residues. Germline CDR1 reads SQVTM; CDR2 reads ANQGSEA. CDR3 DNA: TGCAGCGTTGATTCGGCGGGAGAGAGCACAGATACGCAGTATTTT. Its translation is CSVDSAGESTDTQYF.

The chain links TRBV28 to TRBJ1-2, with TRBD1 as a possible D gene (6 bases). The CDR3 sequence is 12 residues long. Trimming stripped 3 bases from V and 8 bases from J, with 10 bases between. The germline CDR1 and CDR2 sequences are MDHEN and SYDVKM. This CDR3 reads CASSFPGVGYTF. The CDR3 nucleotides are TGTGCCAGCAGTTTTCCAGGGGTCGGCTACACCTTC.

The rearrangement links TRBV24-1 to TRBJ2-1, with TRBD2 matching over 12 bases. The CDR3 spans 17 residues. From germline, CDR1 is KGHDR and CDR2 SFDVKD. V shed 2 bases, J shed 2 bases, and the junction held 3 bases outside the gene matches. In DNA, the CDR3 is TGTGCCACCAGTGATTCAGGACTAGCGGGAACCTACAATGAGCAGTTCTTC. Amino acid sequence: CATSDSGLAGTYNEQFF.

The table lists this clonotype with a few counts. The CDR3 bases are TGTGCCAGCAGCTTAGTTTGGGACAGGGTTGCTCAGCCCCAGCATTTT. Translating it yields CASSLVWDRVAQPQHF. The rearrangement links TRBV7-9 to TRBJ1-5; 9 nucleotides match TRBD1. Germline CDR1 and CDR2: SEHNR and FQNEAQ (reference sequence). The trim removed 1 base at V and 6 bases at J, leaving 7 bases unmatched. This CDR3 is 16 amino acids long.

The table lists this clonotype with a few counts. The chain combines TRBV6-1 with TRBJ2-5; D unresolved. CDR1 is MNHNS and CDR2 is SASEGT in the germline V gene. This CDR3 comprises 14 residues. V was pared by 10 bases and J by 7 bases, with 22 bases between. The CDR3 coding sequence is TGTGCCACACGGTCAACCTCATTTCGTGGGACCCAGTACTTC. This encodes CATRSTSFRGTQYF.

This clonotype was seen a handful of times. Written as DNA, the CDR3 is TGCGCCAGCAGTGAGTGGCGGAACTATGGCTACACCTTC. It encodes CASSEWRNYGYTF. The chain couples TRBV10-1 to TRBJ1-2; D gene uncertain. Germline CDR1 WNHNN, CDR2 SYGVQD (reference sequence). Between the trimmed V and J ends, which lost 1 base and 2 bases, there was a span of 5 bases. CDR3 size: 13 residues.

This clonotype was detected ten times or more. This rearrangement joins TRBV6-2 or TRBV6-3 to TRBJ2-1; TRBD2 matches 10 bases. Germline-derived CDR1 and CDR2 are MNHEY and SVGEGT. V lost 2 bases and J lost 7; bases outside the gene matches: 5. CDR3 size: 15 residues. The CDR3 region is CASSYGGLAWNEQFF. CDR3 sequence (DNA): TGTGCCAGCAGTTACGGGGGACTAGCGTGGAATGAGCAGTTCTTC.

V gene TRBV6-5 combines with J gene TRBJ1-6; the D is unclear. The CDR3 has 16 residues. CDR1 is MNHEY, CDR2 SVGAGI, per germline. Trimming shortened V by 0 bases and J by 10 bases, and 16 bases separated the two germline ends. CDR3 coding DNA: TGTGCCAGCAGTTACTCGCCGGGCCCGTCCTACTCACCCCTCCACTTT. Its translation is CASSYSPGPSYSPLHF.

This clonotype has a handful of counts. The chain recombines TRBV12-3 or TRBV12-4 with TRBJ2-1; 15 bases fit TRBD2. V shed 6 bases and J 6 bases; nucleotides not matched to a gene: 9. The CDR3 is 17 residues long. CDR3 DNA sequence: TGTGCCAGCAGCACCGGGACTAGCGGGGGGCCTCGCAATGAGCAGTTCTTC. As protein: CASSTGTSGGPRNEQFF.

The chain uses TRBV27 and TRBJ2-7; D unclear. Germline CDR1 is MNHEY and CDR2 is SMNVEV (reference sequence). Trimming removed 1 base at V and 2 bases at J, with 9 bases between. This CDR3 is built from 14 residues. The CDR3 loop is CASSLLGLAYEQYF. CDR3 in DNA: TGTGCCAGCAGTTTATTAGGTTTGGCCTACGAGCAGTACTTC.

The V call is TRBV20-1, the J call TRBJ2-3; D not certain. Trimming removed 0 bases from V and 6 bases from J, with 10 bases in between. The CDR3 sequence is 13 residues long. CDR1 DFQATT and CDR2 SNEGSKA come from the germline V gene (reference sequence). The CDR3 region has the DNA TGCAGTGCTAGAGATCCCCGTTCGGATACGCAGTATTTT. Translating it yields CSARDPRSDTQYF.

This chain connects TRBV4-3 to TRBJ2-1; no clear D. CDR1 is LGHNA, CDR2 YSLEER, per germline. This CDR3 comprises 17 residues. V was clipped by 0 bases and J by 0 bases, with 12 bases between them. This CDR3 reads CASSQDLQLSSYNEQFF. The CDR3 DNA reads as TGCGCCAGCAGCCAAGATCTACAGCTAAGCTCCTACAATGAGCAGTTCTTC.

This rearrangement joins TRBV6-5 to TRBJ2-2; 9 bases line up with TRBD2. The CDR3 length is 16 residues. Germline CDR1 reads MNHEY; CDR2 reads SVGAGI. J was trimmed by 3 bases and V by 2 bases; bases with no gene match: 4. CDR3: CASSYTTSGYTGELFF. In DNA, the CDR3 is TGTGCCAGCAGTTACACGACTAGCGGATACACCGGGGAGCTGTTTTTT.

The chain uses TRBV6-5 and TRBJ2-7; perhaps TRBD2 as D (6 bases). The CDR3 covers 14 residues. Germline V gene data show CDR1 as MNHEY and CDR2 as SVGAGI. Trimming took off 4 bases at V and 7 bases at J, with 17 bases between the two ends. The CDR3 reads CASSFGTYQEEQYF. The CDR3 nucleotides are TGTGCCAGCAGTTTTGGGACTTACCAGGAGGAGCAGTACTTC.

This clonotype was detected only a few times. V is TRBV20-1 and J is TRBJ2-7, with D maybe TRBD2 (6 bases). The CDR3 spans 14 residues. Germline CDR1 reads DFQATT; CDR2 reads SNEGSKA (reference sequence). The V end was cut by 3 bases, the J end by 6 bases, with 18 bases between. The CDR3 nucleotides read TGCAGTGCTAGCCTTACGGGGGTGCTAGGCGAGCAGTACTTC. Its translation: CSASLTGVLGEQYF.

This clonotype has at least ten counts. The chain is built from TRBV4-3 and TRBJ1-2, with 10 nucleotides matching TRBD1. The germline CDR1 and CDR2 sequences are LGHNA and YSLEER. J lost 4 bases, V lost 5 bases, and 13 bases had no gene match. The CDR3 has 17 residues. The CDR3 region has the DNA TGCGCCAGCAGCGAAAGGGACAGGGGTCCGACTATCTATGGCTACACCTTC. Translating gives CASSERDRGPTIYGYTF.

This clonotype has only a few counts. At one boundary the junction diverges from the germline segment, which might be a read error. The V call is TRBV19, the J call TRBJ1-2; tentatively, D is TRBD1 (5 bases). The CDR3 has 13 residues. Germline CDR1 and CDR2: LNHDA and SQIVND (reference sequence). CDR3 DNA: TGTGCCAGTAGAATAGGGACCGACTATGGCTACACCTTC. Translated: CASRIGTDYGYTF. Filled out from reference TRBV19 and TRBJ1-2, the complete variable domain reads DGGITQSPKYLFRKEGQNVTLSCEQNLNHDAMYWYRQDPGQGLRLIYYSQIVNDFQKGDIAEGYSVSREKKESFPLTVTSAQKNPTAFYLCASRIGTDYGYTFGSGTRLTVV.

The chain is built from TRBV29-1 and TRBJ1-1, with D unclear. The CDR3 totals 14 residues. Trimming took 7 bases from V and 2 from J, leaving 17 bases between them. CDR1 is SQVTM and CDR2 is ANQGSEA in the germline V gene. The CDR3 nucleotides are TGCAGCGCCGGGAGCTCCGGGATTAACACTGAAGCTTTCTTT. Translating gives CSAGSSGINTEAFF.